This TCR beta chain was recorded in a study of blood T cell repertoires in COVID-19 (dated by TCRdb to 2019 to 2021). Some background on the complete study: Collaborator samples came from the United States, Italy and Spain and covered acute and convalescent phases of COVID-19. The samples were drawn from the first 160 participants of the ongoing ImmuneRACE study and from some 1,300 subjects provided by 6 global collaborators. The material from the prospective study consisted of cDNA or gDNA derived from T cells, B-cell-depleted T cells, or PBMCs. Where available, HLA class I and class II types were taken from metadata supplied by the sample provider and were not determined by assay-based typing. Nearly every sample came with metadata listing a de-identified subject ID, COVID-19 status, age in years and sex. Subjects who had been exposed to COVID-19, were actively infected with it, or had recovered from it provided the deeply sampled blood TCRbeta repertoires that made up the dataset. The repertoires were released in a freely available public database meant as a resource for research on the immune response to SARS-CoV-2.

The immunoSEQ Assay, a bias-controlled multiplex PCR, was used to amplify TCRbeta CDR3 regions from genomic DNA. The authors' pipeline ran thus. The number of nucleated cells in each sample was estimated from the amplification of reference gene primers within the assay. To quantify the absolute abundance of each unique TCRbeta CDR3 rearrangement, sequence reads were collapsed and filtered. Productive Simpson clonality was computed per sample as the square root of Simpson's diversity index over productive rearrangements. Imported from immuneACCESS, the table was reduced by TCRdb to in-frame sequences with V and J called. These copies leave out some clones; in studies compared against another copy, an unresolved V gene accounts for under half, and the cause of the remainder is not known. Clone size and V and J calls were adopted from that table, with D and trimming inferred from the DNA. The table for this sample lists 150,000 to 200,000 clones; approximately 73% of them were counted only once. About 15% of the sample is in the top ten clones.

What the research found in general, with its limitations: The quantity of clinical and demographic metadata differed by source and by participant and was supplied without curation.

The sample holds a few counts of this clone. There is no known antigen for this receptor. Base qualities are missing; no much larger clone stands one base away. Participants in the prospective study were aged about 18 to 95 years, lived in 24 United States geographic areas, and enrolled through a virtual design. In the prospective study, participants were assigned to cohorts based on the clinical history participants reported in a screening survey and a study questionnaire. Mobile phlebotomists in the prospective study collected whole blood, serum and a nasopharyngeal or oropharyngeal swab from every participant. Participants in the prospective study had the option to provide additional blood draws and questionnaires over a roughly 2-month period. Blood samples from the prospective study were shipped frozen or at room temperature prior to DNA extraction. Trimming takes 7 bases from V and 8 bases from J, and the germline ends sit 26 bases apart. CDR1 is given as LNHDA and CDR2 as SQIVND, both from the germline V gene (reference sequence). Spanning cysteine to phenylalanine, the CDR3 consists of 16 amino acids. Only CDR3 DNA is held: 48 bases, read in frame from base 1.

Rearrangement joined TRBV19 to TRBJ1-2; TRBD1 is a possible D gene, resting on 5 matching bases. Material: PBMCs or T cells enriched from blood (not recorded which). This receptor was taken from a woman between 45 and 65 years old with acute COVID-19. The nucleotide sequence is given as TGTGCCAGTAACTCACGGCGGGGACTCCGAGGGTGGGGCTACACCTTC. Its product reads: CASNSRRGLRGWGYTF.